The source of this TCR beta chain is a study of human T cells and chemical hapten exposure. Turning to the study itself: The study patch tested 0.01% DPC on the upper back and read results at 6 days.

The CDR3 is 15 residues long. Germline assignment: CDR1 KGHSH and CDR2 LQKENI. V was clipped by 3 bases and J by 0 bases, with 9 bases between them. This clonotype was seen many times. Each CDR3 protein gets one entry after TCRdb re-called the RACE reads with MiXCR. The sample includes 95,000 to 130,000 distinct CDR3 sequences, about 12% seen only once; the top ten take about 1.4%. Described time point: patch test 1, 2 weeks after DPC sensitization. The treatment here: therapeutic diphenylcyclopropenone sensitization with weekly scalp DPC. Patients had alopecia, were aged 18 to 70, and were not pregnant.

The source material was whole blood, sampled in connection with sensitization to the hapten diphenylcyclopropenone (DPC). This receptor was identified in a woman in her forties or fifties with alopecia areata. Some clones in this sample may be carry-over from other donors' samples. This chain connects TRBV18 to TRBJ2-1; D is perhaps TRBD2 (6 bases). The CDR3 bases are TGTGCCAGCTCACCGGGACTTGTCTCCTACAATGAGCAGTTCTTC. It encodes CASSPGLVSYNEQFF.